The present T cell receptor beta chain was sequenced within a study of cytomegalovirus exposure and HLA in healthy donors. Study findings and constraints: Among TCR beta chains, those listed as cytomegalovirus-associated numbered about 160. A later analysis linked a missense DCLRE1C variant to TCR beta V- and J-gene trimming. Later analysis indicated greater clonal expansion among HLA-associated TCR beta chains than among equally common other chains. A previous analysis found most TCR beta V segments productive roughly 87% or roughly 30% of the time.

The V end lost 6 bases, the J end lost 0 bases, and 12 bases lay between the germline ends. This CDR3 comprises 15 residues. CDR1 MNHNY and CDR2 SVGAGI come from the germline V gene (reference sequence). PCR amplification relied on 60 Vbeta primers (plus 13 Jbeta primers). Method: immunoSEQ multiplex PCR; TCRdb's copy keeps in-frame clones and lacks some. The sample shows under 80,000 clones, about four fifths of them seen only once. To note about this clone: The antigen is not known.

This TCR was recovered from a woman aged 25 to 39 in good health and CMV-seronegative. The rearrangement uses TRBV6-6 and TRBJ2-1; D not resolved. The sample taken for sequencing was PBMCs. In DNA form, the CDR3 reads TGTGCCAGCAGCGGTACAGAGAGCTCCTACAATGAGCAGTTCTTC. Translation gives CASSGTESSYNEQFF.